This T cell receptor beta chain was observed in a study of glioma-infiltrating T cells (dated by TCRdb to between 2015 and 2016). Study-level background: The study sequenced TCR alpha- and beta-chain repertoires from glioma tissue, from non-neoplastic brain tissue and from matched peripheral blood mononuclear cells. Each tissue-infiltrating repertoire was compared with the same patient's peripheral blood repertoire to measure divergence between tissue and blood T-cell populations. Three low-grade glioma patients, fewer than 10 primary glioblastoma patients and three non-glioma patients contributing non-neoplastic brain tissue were included in the paired cohort.

On the study overall, not on this receptor specifically: VJ-independent divergence between tissue and blood was lower than expected in non-neoplastic patients but higher than expected in all gliomas, particularly low-grade gliomas. Tissue and blood shared very few CDR3 sequences, a result attributed to high CDR3 diversity and limited sampling. Group comparisons were based on small numbers of patients: three non-neoplastic, three low-grade glioma and roughly 8 glioblastoma patients.

In the germline V gene, CDR1 corresponds to MNHNS and CDR2 to SASEGT. The CDR3 numbers 15 residues from cysteine through phenylalanine. Only the CDR3 DNA is retained, 45 bases long and in frame from the first base. Trimming takes 4 bases from V and 4 bases from J, and the germline ends sit 15 bases apart. TCR alpha and beta CDR3 regions were amplified with the iRepertoire nested amplicon-rescue multiplex PCR (arm-PCR) platform from RNA. One-step reverse transcription and amplification used roughly 95-400 ng of tissue mRNA or PBMC total RNA as input. Following bead purification, Illumina adapters were added through a secondary multiplex PCR, and the libraries were then gel-purified between 200 and 400 bp. Libraries carried internal 6-nucleotide barcodes used for demultiplexing. Libraries were sequenced on an Illumina MiSeq with 2x220 or 2x250 nucleotide paired-end reads. The authors' pipeline ran thus. Paired reads were merged using FLASH 1.2.11 and aligned with BWA-MEM to the GRCh37 human genome, and TRA and TRB reads were then extracted. An IMGT-derived reference of cassette sequences and CDR3 motifs, with pseudogenes included, was used for V and J assignment. Reads were translated in three frames, and productive CDR3s were defined as those with a C...FGXG motif and no stop codons. Clonotypes were defined as unique combinations of V-J cassette pair and CDR3 amino acid sequence. Filtering of reads was based on Hamming distance, with the threshold set by the sequence error rate of each sample in mapped regions. TCRdb's own reprocessing of the public reads used fastp at Q25 and MiXCR and kept productive beta chains. Duplicate CDR3 protein sequences are folded into a single record with the most common DNA and genes. Here the V and J calls rest on TCRdb's processing, not on the authors' analysis. The sample records over 130,000 distinct CDR3 sequences, roughly 43% of which are singletons. Around 20% of the sample comes from the top ten.

This clonotype was seen many times. What this receptor recognizes is not known. Base qualities are missing; no much larger clone stands one base away. This clonotype was obtained from a human donor with low-grade glioma or glioblastoma, undergoing nonglioma brain surgery, or in good health (not recorded which). This receptor chain uses TRBV6-1 and TRBJ2-3; the D gene identity is not certain. Sequenced material: glioma tissue, nonneoplastic brain tissue, or PBMCs (not recorded which). The CDR3 amino acid sequence is: CASSAISFGADTQYF. The DNA is TGTGCCAGCAGTGCGATTAGCTTCGGAGCAGATACGCAGTATTTT.